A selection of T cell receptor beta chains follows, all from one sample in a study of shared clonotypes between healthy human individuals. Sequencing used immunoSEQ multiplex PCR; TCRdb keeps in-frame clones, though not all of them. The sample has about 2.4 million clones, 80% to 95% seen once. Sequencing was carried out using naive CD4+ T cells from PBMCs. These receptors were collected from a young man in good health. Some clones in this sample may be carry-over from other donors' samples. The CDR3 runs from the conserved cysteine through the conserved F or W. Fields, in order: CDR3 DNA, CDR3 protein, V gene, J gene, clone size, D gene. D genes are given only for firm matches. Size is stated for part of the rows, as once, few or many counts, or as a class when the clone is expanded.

CDR3nt: TGTGCCAGCAGCTCACTAGCGGGAGTTGTAAGTGAGCAGTTCTTC
CDR3aa: CASSSLAGVVSEQFF
v_gene: TRBV6-5
j_gene: TRBJ2-1
abundance: NA
d_gene: TRBD2

CDR3nt: TGCGCCAGCAGCCGGGGACAGAACAATGAGCAGTTCTTC
CDR3aa: CASSRGQNNEQFF
v_gene: TRBV5-1
j_gene: TRBJ2-1
abundance: NA
d_gene: TRBD1

CDR3nt: TGTGCCAGCAGCCCTCCCGCTCCGGACAGGGGAAACTACGAGCAGTACTTC
CDR3aa: CASSPPAPDRGNYEQYF
v_gene: TRBV7-9
j_gene: TRBJ2-7
abundance: NA
d_gene: TRBD1

CDR3nt: TGTGCCAGCGCGCTCCTCATAGAAACGAACACTGAAGCTTTCTTT
CDR3aa: CASALLIETNTEAFF
v_gene: TRBV18
j_gene: TRBJ1-1
abundance: once
d_gene: NA

CDR3nt: TGTGCCAGCAGGACATTACAGATCATGAACACTGAAGCTTTCTTT
CDR3aa: CASRTLQIMNTEAFF
v_gene: TRBV6-5
j_gene: TRBJ1-1
abundance: NA
d_gene: NA

CDR3nt: TGTGCCAGCAGTTTGCCACAGCCAACGGGAGGCTACACCTTC
CDR3aa: CASSLPQPTGGYTF
v_gene: TRBV28
j_gene: TRBJ1-2
abundance: NA
d_gene: NA

CDR3nt: TGTGCCAGCAGTTACACACTAGCGGGAGGGAACAATGAGCAGTTCTTC
CDR3aa: CASSYTLAGGNNEQFF
v_gene: TRBV6-6
j_gene: TRBJ2-1
abundance: NA
d_gene: TRBD2

CDR3nt: TGTGCCAGCAGCTTAGGTGGAAACGCCTACGAGCAGTACTTC
CDR3aa: CASSLGGNAYEQYF
v_gene: TRBV7-2
j_gene: TRBJ2-7
abundance: NA
d_gene: NA

CDR3nt: TGTGCCAGCAGTTTGATTGGGATCCCTAGTGGCTACACCTTC
CDR3aa: CASSLIGIPSGYTF
v_gene: TRBV28
j_gene: TRBJ1-2
abundance: NA
d_gene: NA

CDR3nt: TGCGCCAGCAGCCCTACTTCCCCGGTACTAGCGGGCAACAATGAGCAGTTCTTC
CDR3aa: CASSPTSPVLAGNNEQFF
v_gene: TRBV5-1
j_gene: TRBJ2-1
abundance: NA
d_gene: TRBD2

CDR3nt: TGCGCCAGCAGCCAACTGCTAGCGGGAGGGCGTCACGGGGAGCTGTTTTTT
CDR3aa: CASSQLLAGGRHGELFF
v_gene: TRBV4-1
j_gene: TRBJ2-2
abundance: NA
d_gene: TRBD2

CDR3nt: TGTGCCAGCAGTAAAGGAGGGACATTAGCCTACGAGCAGTACTTC
CDR3aa: CASSKGGTLAYEQYF
v_gene: TRBV27
j_gene: TRBJ2-7
abundance: NA
d_gene: NA

CDR3nt: TGCGCCAGCAGCCGGGGGGCAGGCAACCCCTATGGCTACACCTTC
CDR3aa: CASSRGAGNPYGYTF
v_gene: TRBV5-1
j_gene: TRBJ1-2
abundance: NA
d_gene: NA

CDR3nt: TGTGCCAGCAGCTTACCCTCCTCTGCGGGTGAGCAGTACTTC
CDR3aa: CASSLPSSAGEQYF
v_gene: TRBV7-9
j_gene: TRBJ2-7
abundance: NA
d_gene: NA

CDR3nt: TGCGCCAGCAGCTTGGCTCAGGGGCTTCAAGAGACCCAGTACTTC
CDR3aa: CASSLAQGLQETQYF
v_gene: TRBV5-1
j_gene: TRBJ2-5
abundance: NA
d_gene: NA

CDR3nt: TGCGCCAGCAGCTTGGACGGGGGGACAGTCACAGATACGCAGTATTTT
CDR3aa: CASSLDGGTVTDTQYF
v_gene: TRBV5-1
j_gene: TRBJ2-3
abundance: NA
d_gene: NA

CDR3nt: TGTGCCAGCAGTGAAAATGGGTTCGGCAATCAGCCCCAGCATTTT
CDR3aa: CASSENGFGNQPQHF
v_gene: TRBV6-1
j_gene: TRBJ1-5
abundance: NA
d_gene: NA

CDR3nt: TGTGCCAGCAGACTTTCTGGGGCCAACGTCCTGACTTTC
CDR3aa: CASRLSGANVLTF
v_gene: TRBV7-6
j_gene: TRBJ2-6
abundance: NA
d_gene: NA

CDR3nt: TGTGCCAGCAGCCCCGGGACTAGCGGACCTTGTAGCTCCTACAATGAGCAGTTCTTC
CDR3aa: CASSPGTSGPCSSYNEQFF
v_gene: TRBV7-4
j_gene: TRBJ2-1
abundance: NA
d_gene: TRBD2

CDR3nt: TGTGCCAGCTCACCGACCGGGACTAGCGGAGTCGGAAAGTACTTC
CDR3aa: CASSPTGTSGVGKYF
v_gene: TRBV18
j_gene: TRBJ2-7
abundance: NA
d_gene: TRBD2

CDR3nt: TGTGCCAGCAGTGCGAGCGAGACCCAGTACTTC
CDR3aa: CASSASETQYF
v_gene: TRBV28
j_gene: TRBJ2-5
abundance: NA
d_gene: NA

CDR3nt: TGTGCCAGTAGTCCCAGGGGTCCCAGCTACGAGCAGTACTTC
CDR3aa: CASSPRGPSYEQYF
v_gene: TRBV19
j_gene: TRBJ2-7
abundance: NA
d_gene: NA

CDR3nt: TGCAGTGCGAGAAACACCGGGGAGCTGTTTTTT
CDR3aa: CSARNTGELFF
v_gene: TRBV20-1
j_gene: TRBJ2-2
abundance: NA
d_gene: NA

CDR3nt: TGCGCCAGCAGCTTGGCCGGGACTAGCGGGAGGTCCTACAATGAGCAGTTCTTC
CDR3aa: CASSLAGTSGRSYNEQFF
v_gene: TRBV5-1
j_gene: TRBJ2-1
abundance: NA
d_gene: TRBD2

CDR3nt: TGTGCCAGCGGCCGGGACAGGGCCACAGATACGCAGTATTTT
CDR3aa: CASGRDRATDTQYF
v_gene: TRBV6-1
j_gene: TRBJ2-3
abundance: once
d_gene: TRBD1

CDR3nt: TGTGCCAGTAGTATAGATCTCCCTAGCCCCTTCGAGACCCAGTACTTC
CDR3aa: CASSIDLPSPFETQYF
v_gene: TRBV19
j_gene: TRBJ2-5
abundance: NA
d_gene: NA

CDR3nt: TGTGCCAGCAGCCCGCTAGCGGATACGCAGTATTTT
CDR3aa: CASSPLADTQYF
v_gene: TRBV7-9
j_gene: TRBJ2-3
abundance: once
d_gene: NA

CDR3nt: TGCGCCAGCAGCTTGGACACTAATCCTAGCACAGATACGCAGTATTTT
CDR3aa: CASSLDTNPSTDTQYF
v_gene: TRBV5-1
j_gene: TRBJ2-3
abundance: NA
d_gene: NA

CDR3nt: TGTGCCAGCAGCTTCGGGACAACTAATGAAAAACTGTTTTTT
CDR3aa: CASSFGTTNEKLFF
v_gene: TRBV7-2
j_gene: TRBJ1-4
abundance: NA
d_gene: NA

CDR3nt: TGTGCCAGCAGCTTACAGGGGGCGCTGGGCTACACCTTC
CDR3aa: CASSLQGALGYTF
v_gene: TRBV7-9
j_gene: TRBJ1-2
abundance: NA
d_gene: TRBD1

CDR3nt: TGTGCCAGCAGGAAAGGGCTAATGAACACTGAAGCTTTCTTT
CDR3aa: CASRKGLMNTEAFF
v_gene: TRBV28
j_gene: TRBJ1-1
abundance: NA
d_gene: NA

CDR3nt: TGCAGCGCCCGCACAGATACGCAGTATTTT
CDR3aa: CSARTDTQYF
v_gene: TRBV29-1
j_gene: TRBJ2-3
abundance: NA
d_gene: NA

CDR3nt: TGTGCCAGCAGTATCAGACAGATCGGGTACAATGAGCAGTTCTTC
CDR3aa: CASSIRQIGYNEQFF
v_gene: TRBV2
j_gene: TRBJ2-1
abundance: NA
d_gene: NA

CDR3nt: TGTGCCACCTCACCATACCTAGACAGAAACTATGGCTACACCTTC
CDR3aa: CATSPYLDRNYGYTF
v_gene: TRBV9
j_gene: TRBJ1-2
abundance: NA
d_gene: NA

CDR3nt: TGTGCCAGTATGGCCCGAGACAGGGGATTGGGGAACACTGAAGCTTTCTTT
CDR3aa: CASMARDRGLGNTEAFF
v_gene: TRBV19
j_gene: TRBJ1-1
abundance: NA
d_gene: TRBD1

CDR3nt: TGTGCCAGTCCCCCGGGTAGGGGTTACAGCACAGATACGCAGTATTTT
CDR3aa: CASPPGRGYSTDTQYF
v_gene: TRBV6-6
j_gene: TRBJ2-3
abundance: NA
d_gene: NA

CDR3nt: TGCGCCAGCAGCTTGGACCCAGGCCAAGAGACCCAGTACTTC
CDR3aa: CASSLDPGQETQYF
v_gene: TRBV5-1
j_gene: TRBJ2-5
abundance: NA
d_gene: NA

CDR3nt: NA
CDR3aa: CTSSQEWGQGADTQYF
v_gene: TRBV1
j_gene: TRBJ2-3
abundance: NA
d_gene: NA

CDR3nt: TGTGCCAGCAGCCAAAGGGACCATGAGCAGTTCTTC
CDR3aa: CASSQRDHEQFF
v_gene: TRBV6-5
j_gene: TRBJ2-1
abundance: few
d_gene: NA

CDR3nt: TGTGCCAGCAGCTCGACAGGGGGGAGGAATGAAAAACTGTTTTTT
CDR3aa: CASSSTGGRNEKLFF
v_gene: TRBV11-2
j_gene: TRBJ1-4
abundance: NA
d_gene: TRBD1

CDR3nt: TGTGCCAGCAGGCCAGGGGGAGGGAAAGAGACCCAGTACTTC
CDR3aa: CASRPGGGKETQYF
v_gene: TRBV7-2
j_gene: TRBJ2-5
abundance: NA
d_gene: NA

CDR3nt: TGTGCCAGCAGCTTTAGTACGGGTCAGCGAAACACCATATATTTT
CDR3aa: CASSFSTGQRNTIYF
v_gene: TRBV7-8
j_gene: TRBJ1-3
abundance: NA
d_gene: NA

CDR3nt: TGCGCCAGCAGCTTGGGAACTCTAGAATTAGAGACCCAGTACTTC
CDR3aa: CASSLGTLELETQYF
v_gene: TRBV5-1
j_gene: TRBJ2-5
abundance: NA
d_gene: NA

CDR3nt: TGCGCCAGCAGCGTCGGGACCTATGGCTACACCTTC
CDR3aa: CASSVGTYGYTF
v_gene: TRBV5-1
j_gene: TRBJ1-2
abundance: NA
d_gene: NA

CDR3nt: TGTGCCAGTAGTATAGGGTCCAGGAGCTCCTACGAGCAGTACTTC
CDR3aa: CASSIGSRSSYEQYF
v_gene: TRBV19
j_gene: TRBJ2-7
abundance: NA
d_gene: NA

CDR3nt: TGTGCCAGCAGTGGCCCCGACAGGGGCACAGATACGCAGTATTTT
CDR3aa: CASSGPDRGTDTQYF
v_gene: TRBV6-1
j_gene: TRBJ2-3
abundance: NA
d_gene: TRBD1

CDR3nt: TGTGCCTGGAGTCCGGGGCTCGGTCTCCACGAGCAGTACTTC
CDR3aa: CAWSPGLGLHEQYF
v_gene: TRBV30
j_gene: TRBJ2-7
abundance: NA
d_gene: NA

CDR3nt: TGTGCCAGTAGTATCCGACAGGACTCGGTTGAAAAACTGTTTTTT
CDR3aa: CASSIRQDSVEKLFF
v_gene: TRBV19
j_gene: TRBJ1-4
abundance: NA
d_gene: NA